The 19 T cell receptor beta chains below come from one sample, sequenced in a study of T cell responses to AZD1222 COVID-19 vaccine. Sequencing was performed with immunoSEQ multiplex PCR; in TCRdb, only in-frame clones are kept and a portion is missing. The sample consists of roughly 100,000 clones, about 92% of them appearing once. Source: peripheral blood, taken on day 0 of AZD1222 vaccination. These receptors were taken from an adult in good health.

The chain links TRBV18 to TRBJ2-2; D is unclear. Looked up from germline, CDR1 is KGHSH and CDR2 is LQKENI. CDR3 length: 13 amino acids. Between the trimmed V and J ends, which lost 3 bases and 4 bases, there was a span of 6 bases. CDR3 nucleotide sequence: TGTGCCAGCTCACCGGACCCCACCGGGGAGCTGTTTTTT. This codes for CASSPDPTGELFF.

This chain connects TRBV6-6 to TRBJ2-3; D unclear. The CDR3 covers 13 residues. The germline CDR1 and CDR2 sequences are MNHNY and SVGAGI (reference sequence). Deletions cut 2 bases from V and 2 bases from J, with 5 bases between. In nucleotides, the CDR3 is TGTGCCAGCAGTTACAGGGACACAGATACGCAGTATTTT. Amino acids: CASSYRDTDTQYF.

The chain employs TRBV7-2 and TRBJ1-2, with D possibly TRBD1 on 5 matching bases. The CDR3 sequence is 14 residues long. The V gene's germline CDR1 is SGHTA and CDR2 FQGNSA. V was cut by 5 bases and J by 7 bases, with 17 bases left in between. For the CDR3, the DNA is TGTGCCAGCAGCCCCGGGGTGGGGCATAGTGGCTACACCTTC. Its translation: CASSPGVGHSGYTF.

The chain uses TRBV12-5 and TRBJ1-2; 11 nucleotides agree with TRBD1. Trimming removed 4 bases from V and 6 bases from J; junction bases left unmatched: 4. The CDR3 loop spans 14 amino acids. Germline CDR1 reads LGHNT; CDR2 reads FRNRAP. The CDR3 region is CASGSGTGGNGYTF. The CDR3 DNA is TGTGCTAGTGGTTCAGGGACAGGGGGGAATGGCTACACCTTC.

The V gene is TRBV14, the J gene TRBJ1-1; a possible D gene is TRBD1 (6 bases). Looked up from germline, CDR1 is SGHDN and CDR2 is FVKESK. The CDR3 is made up of 16 amino acids. V lost 4 bases and J 5 bases, leaving 20 bases between the germline ends. The CDR3 region has the DNA TGTGCCAGCAGCCCGAAAAGATTGAGGGGGGGAACTGAAGCTTTCTTT. This codes for CASSPKRLRGGTEAFF.

The chain uses TRBV5-5 and TRBJ2-7; D is unclear. CDR3 length: 13 residues. Trimming shortened V by 2 bases and J by 10 bases, and 16 bases separated the two germline ends. Germline CDR1 SGHKS, CDR2 YYEKEE (reference sequence). In DNA, the CDR3 is TGTGCCAGCAGCTTTGGCCAGGCGCTCGAACAGTACTTC. This gives the protein CASSFGQALEQYF.

This clone was observed once. This chain uses TRBV7-8 with TRBJ1-2; no clear D. The CDR3 has 14 amino acids. The ends were cut back, 5 bases at V and 4 bases at J, with 14 bases in the middle. The germline V gene encodes CDR1 SGHVS and CDR2 FQNEAQ. The chain's CDR3 is CASSPSAASYGYTF. The CDR3 nucleotides read TGTGCCAGCAGCCCCTCCGCAGCCTCCTATGGCTACACCTTC. The variable domain in full, completed from reference TRBV7-8 and TRBJ1-2, reads GAGVSQSPRYKVAKRGQDVALRCDPISGHVSLFWYQQALGQGPEFLTYFQNEAQLDKSGLPSDRFFAERPEGSVSTLKIQRTQQEDSAVYLCASSPSAASYGYTFGSGTRLTVV.

This sequence joins TRBV13 and TRBJ2-1; D assignment may be TRBD1 or TRBD2 (6 bases each). V lost 3 bases, J lost 3 bases, and 15 bases lay in between. Germline V lookup: CDR1 PRHDT, CDR2 FYEKMQ (reference sequence). The CDR3 contains 16 residues. The CDR3 nucleotides are TGTGCCAGCAGCTTCCCCCGGGGGCCACACTACAATGAGCAGTTCTTC. Translating it yields CASSFPRGPHYNEQFF.

The chain employs TRBV19 and TRBJ1-3; D perhaps matches TRBD1 (6 bases). CDR3 size: 13 residues. V was shortened by 4 bases and J by 8 bases, with 12 bases between the two germline ends. In germline, CDR1 is LNHDA, CDR2 SQIVND (reference sequence). The CDR3 coding sequence is TGTGCCAGTAGTAACCACAGGGCGGACACCATATATTTT. Translation gives CASSNHRADTIYF.

The V and J genes are TRBV7-2 and TRBJ2-1; 14 bases are shared with TRBD2. Germline CDR1 and CDR2: SGHTA and FQGNSA. The CDR3 sequence is 16 residues long. Germline trimming cut 5 bases from V and 8 bases from J; bases unmatched to any gene: 8. DNA of the CDR3: TGTGCCAGCAGCGTAGAAGGGACTAGCGGGGGCTATGAGCAGTTCTTC. As protein: CASSVEGTSGGYEQFF.

Points on this clone: Other DNA variants within this sample encode the same CDR3. The chain uses TRBV7-2 and TRBJ2-7; no clear D gene. CDR1 and CDR2 from the germline V gene are SGHTA and FQGNSA. The germline V and J ends were trimmed by 3 bases and 0 bases, with 3 bases remaining between them. This CDR3 spans 12 amino acids. The CDR3 region is CASSLTSYEQYF. CDR3 DNA: TGTGCCAGCAGCTTGACCTCCTACGAGCAGTACTTC.

The rearrangement uses TRBV9 and TRBJ1-3; D is ambiguous. The CDR3 consists of 12 residues. From germline, CDR1 is SGDLS and CDR2 YYNGEE. V lost 0 bases, J lost 9 bases, and 7 bases lay in between. CDR3 sequence reads: CASSVEVGTIYF. For the CDR3, the DNA is TGTGCCAGCAGCGTAGAAGTGGGCACCATATATTTT.

V gene TRBV6-5 combines with J gene TRBJ2-7; 7 bases fit TRBD2. Looked up from germline, CDR1 is MNHEY and CDR2 is SVGAGI. The CDR3 runs 15 residues. Trimming cost V 11 bases and J 3 bases; bases outside gene matches: 16. Here the CDR3 reads CARGEGLGGVYEQYF. The CDR3 region has the DNA TGTGCCCGCGGCGAGGGGCTTGGGGGGGTCTACGAGCAGTACTTC.

V gene TRBV7-3 combines with J gene TRBJ2-3, with 13 bases fitting TRBD2. Germline CDR1 and CDR2: SGHTA and FQGTGA. CDR3 length equals 17 residues. V dropped 3 bases and J dropped 3; count of bases not matched to a gene: 6. The CDR3 region has the DNA TGTGCCAGCAGCTTCTCGTTGGGACTAGCGGGGACAGATACGCAGTATTTT. It specifies CASSFSLGLAGTDTQYF. The full variable domain, with the rest looked up from reference TRBV7-3 and TRBJ2-3, is GAGVSQTPSNKVTEKGKYVELRCDPISGHTALYWYRQSLGQGPEFLIYFQGTGAADDSGLPNDRFFAVRPEGSVSTLKIQRTERGDSAVYLCASSFSLGLAGTDTQYFGPGTRLTVL.

The chain employs TRBV19 and TRBJ1-4, with 7 bases lining up with TRBD1. Looked up from germline, CDR1 is LNHDA and CDR2 is SQIVND (reference sequence). The J segment lost 7 bases and the V segment lost 8 bases, leaving 7 bases of the junction unmatched. CDR3 size: 13 residues. The CDR3 sequence: CASQQAGGEKLFF. CDR3 coding DNA: TGTGCCAGTCAACAGGCAGGGGGTGAAAAACTGTTTTTT.

This rearrangement joins TRBV6-2 or TRBV6-3 to TRBJ2-1, with D unclear. The CDR3 totals 12 residues. Trimming left V 5 bases short and J 4 bases short, with 6 bases between. Germline CDR1 MNHEY, CDR2 SVGEGT. The CDR3 sequence is CASSGQYNEQFF. The CDR3 DNA reads as TGTGCCAGCAGTGGTCAGTACAATGAGCAGTTCTTC.

The chain uses TRBV10-3 and TRBJ2-7; D unresolved. This CDR3 has 13 residues. Germline lookup yields CDR1 ENHRY and CDR2 SYGVKD. With 4 bases removed from V and 2 bases from J, the gap between germline ends came to 9 bases. This CDR3 reads CAISAGSPYEQYF. CDR3 in DNA: TGTGCCATCAGTGCTGGCAGTCCCTACGAGCAGTACTTC.

The V call is TRBV7-9, the J call TRBJ2-3; D ambiguous. The CDR3 has 11 amino acids. Trimming shortened V by 5 bases and J by 6 bases, and 6 bases separated the two germline ends. From germline, CDR1 is SEHNR and CDR2 FQNEAQ (reference sequence). CDR3 DNA sequence: TGTGCCAGCAGCCACACCGATACGCAGTATTTT. This sequence encodes CASSHTDTQYF.

The genes are TRBV6-5 and TRBJ2-3, with 8 bases lining up with TRBD2. The CDR3 has 15 residues. V trimming: 6 bases; J trimming: 4 bases; junction bases outside the gene matches: 9. Germline loops: CDR1 MNHEY, CDR2 SVGAGI. The CDR3 nucleotides are TGTGCCAGCAGGCCCCTGGCGGGGGGTCCAGATACGCAGTATTTT. Translation gives CASRPLAGGPDTQYF.